Here is one T cell receptor beta chain with its context. Patients at the Seattle site were enrolled during active infection and followed longitudinally. These data belong to a study of blood T cell repertoires in COVID-19. On the study more broadly: Sources were T cells, B-cell-depleted T cells, or PBMCs; the material itself was cDNA or gDNA.

V was shortened by 7 bases and J by 3 bases, with 21 bases between the two germline ends. CDR1 and CDR2 from the germline V gene are MNHEY and SMNVEV (reference sequence). The CDR3 is made up of 16 amino acids. Sequencing used immunoSEQ multiplex PCR; TCRdb keeps in-frame clones, though not all of them. The table lists some 290,000 clones, over 85% of them singletons, with over 8.5% in the top ten. This rearrangement joins TRBV27 to TRBJ1-2; tentatively, D is TRBD1 (6 bases). This receptor was taken from a woman aged 25 to 39 with COVID-19, enrolled during active disease. Input material: peripheral blood. Here the CDR3 reads CASTGTWQGPYYGYTF. CDR3 bases: TGTGCCAGCACCGGTACCTGGCAGGGGCCTTACTATGGCTACACCTTC.